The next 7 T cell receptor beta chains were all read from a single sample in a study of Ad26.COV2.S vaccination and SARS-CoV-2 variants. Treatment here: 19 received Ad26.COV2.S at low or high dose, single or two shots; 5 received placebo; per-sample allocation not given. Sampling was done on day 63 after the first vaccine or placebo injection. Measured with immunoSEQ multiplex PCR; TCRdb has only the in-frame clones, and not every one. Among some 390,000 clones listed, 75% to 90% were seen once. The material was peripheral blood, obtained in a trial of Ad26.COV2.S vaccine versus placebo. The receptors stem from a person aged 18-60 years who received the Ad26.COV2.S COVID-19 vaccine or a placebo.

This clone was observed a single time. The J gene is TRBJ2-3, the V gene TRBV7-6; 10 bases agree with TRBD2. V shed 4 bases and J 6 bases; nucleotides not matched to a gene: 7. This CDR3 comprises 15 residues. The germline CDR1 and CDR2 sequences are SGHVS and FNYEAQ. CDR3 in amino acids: CASSSERGGLDTQYF. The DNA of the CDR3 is TGTGCCAGCAGCTCTGAGCGGGGGGGCTTGGATACGCAGTATTTT. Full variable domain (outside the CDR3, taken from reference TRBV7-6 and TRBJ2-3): GAGVSQSPRYKVTKRGQDVALRCDPISGHVSLYWYRQALGQGPEFLTYFNYEAQQDKSGLPNDRFSAERPEGSISTLTIQRTEQRDSAMYRCASSSERGGLDTQYFGPGTRLTVL.

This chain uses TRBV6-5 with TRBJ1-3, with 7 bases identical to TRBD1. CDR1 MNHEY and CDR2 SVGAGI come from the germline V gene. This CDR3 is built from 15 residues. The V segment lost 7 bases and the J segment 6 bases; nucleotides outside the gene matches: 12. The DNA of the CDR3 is TGTGCCAGCAAATATACGGGACAGTGGCCAAACACCATATATTTT. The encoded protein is CASKYTGQWPNTIYF.

CDR3 amino acids: CASSEEVGGYTF. Written as DNA, the CDR3 is TGTGCCAGCAGTGAAGAGGTCGGGGGCTACACCTTC. The rearrangement joins TRBV2 to TRBJ1-2, with D hard to call. Trimming shortened V by 1 base and J by 8 bases, and 8 bases separated the two germline ends. This CDR3 comprises 12 residues. Germline loops: CDR1 SNHLY, CDR2 FYNNEI.

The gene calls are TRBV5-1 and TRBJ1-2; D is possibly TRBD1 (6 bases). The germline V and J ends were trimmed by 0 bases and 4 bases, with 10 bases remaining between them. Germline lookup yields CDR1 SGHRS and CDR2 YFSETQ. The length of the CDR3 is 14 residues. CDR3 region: CASSLGEGGYGYTF. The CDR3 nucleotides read TGCGCCAGCAGCTTGGGGGAAGGGGGCTATGGCTACACCTTC. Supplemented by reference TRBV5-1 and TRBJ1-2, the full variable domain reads KAGVTQTPRYLIKTRGQQVTLSCSPISGHRSVSWYQQTPGQGLQFLFEYFSETQRNKGNFPGRFSGRQFSNSRSEMNVSTLELGDSALYLCASSLGEGGYGYTFGSGTRLTVV.

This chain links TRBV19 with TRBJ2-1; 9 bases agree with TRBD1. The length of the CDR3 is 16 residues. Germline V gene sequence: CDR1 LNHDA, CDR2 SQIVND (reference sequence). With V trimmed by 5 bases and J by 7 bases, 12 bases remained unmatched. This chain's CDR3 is CASSVTGTGNQNEQFF. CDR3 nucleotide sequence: TGTGCCAGTAGTGTCACCGGGACAGGGAATCAGAATGAGCAGTTCTTC.

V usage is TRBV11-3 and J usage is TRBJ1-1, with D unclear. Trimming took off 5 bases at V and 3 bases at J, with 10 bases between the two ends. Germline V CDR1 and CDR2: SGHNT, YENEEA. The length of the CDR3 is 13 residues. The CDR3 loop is CASSPQRDTEAFF. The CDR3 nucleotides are TGTGCCAGCAGCCCGCAGAGGGACACTGAAGCTTTCTTT.

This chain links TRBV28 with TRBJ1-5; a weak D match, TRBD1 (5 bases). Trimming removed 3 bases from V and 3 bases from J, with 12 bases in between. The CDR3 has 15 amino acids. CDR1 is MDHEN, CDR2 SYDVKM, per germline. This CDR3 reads CASSLLRQINQPQHF. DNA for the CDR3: TGTGCCAGCAGTTTGTTAAGACAGATCAATCAGCCCCAGCATTTT.